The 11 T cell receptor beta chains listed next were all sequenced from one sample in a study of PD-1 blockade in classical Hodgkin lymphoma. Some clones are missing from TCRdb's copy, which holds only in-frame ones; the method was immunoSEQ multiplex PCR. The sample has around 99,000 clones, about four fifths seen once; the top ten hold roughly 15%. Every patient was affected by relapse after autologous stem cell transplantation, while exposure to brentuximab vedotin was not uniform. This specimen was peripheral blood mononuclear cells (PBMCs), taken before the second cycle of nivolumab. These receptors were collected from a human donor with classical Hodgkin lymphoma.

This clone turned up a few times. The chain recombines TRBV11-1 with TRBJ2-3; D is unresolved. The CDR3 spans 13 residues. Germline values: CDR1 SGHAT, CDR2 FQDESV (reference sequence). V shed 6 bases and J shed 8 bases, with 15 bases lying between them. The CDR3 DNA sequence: TGTGCCAGCAGTAGGCCCCTTTTAGGTACGCAGTATTTT. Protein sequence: CASSRPLLGTQYF.

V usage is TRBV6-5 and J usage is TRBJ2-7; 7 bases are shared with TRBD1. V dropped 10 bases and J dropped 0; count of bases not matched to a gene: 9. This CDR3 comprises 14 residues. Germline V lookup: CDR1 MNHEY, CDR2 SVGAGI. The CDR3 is CATGGWGSSYEQYF. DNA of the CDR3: TGTGCCACAGGGGGATGGGGGAGCTCCTACGAGCAGTACTTC.

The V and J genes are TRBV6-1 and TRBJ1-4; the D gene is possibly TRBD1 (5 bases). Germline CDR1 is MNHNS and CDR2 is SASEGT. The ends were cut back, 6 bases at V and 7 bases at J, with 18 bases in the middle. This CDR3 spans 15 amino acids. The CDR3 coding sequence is TGTGCCAGCAGCGGGACCGAGGGGTGGGGTGAAAAACTGTTTTTT. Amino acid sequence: CASSGTEGWGEKLFF.

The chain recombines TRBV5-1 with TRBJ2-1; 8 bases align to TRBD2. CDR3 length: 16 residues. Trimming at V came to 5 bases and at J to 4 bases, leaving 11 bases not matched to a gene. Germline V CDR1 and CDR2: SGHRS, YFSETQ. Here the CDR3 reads CASRTAQTSAYNEQFF. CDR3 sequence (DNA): TGCGCCAGCAGAACCGCCCAGACTAGCGCATACAATGAGCAGTTCTTC.

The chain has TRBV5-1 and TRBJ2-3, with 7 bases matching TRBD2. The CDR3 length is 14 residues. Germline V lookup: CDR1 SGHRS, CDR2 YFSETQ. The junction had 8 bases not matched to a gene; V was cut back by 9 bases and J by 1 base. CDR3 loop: CATAAREGTDTQYF. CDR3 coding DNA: TGCGCCACCGCGGCCCGGGAGGGCACAGATACGCAGTATTTT.

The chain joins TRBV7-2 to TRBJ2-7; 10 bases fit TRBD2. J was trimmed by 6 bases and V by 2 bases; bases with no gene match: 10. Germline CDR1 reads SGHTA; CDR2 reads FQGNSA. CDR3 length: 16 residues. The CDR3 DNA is TGTGCCAGCAGCTTACAAGGGCTAGCGGGAGCTGGCGAGCAGTACTTC. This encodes CASSLQGLAGAGEQYF.

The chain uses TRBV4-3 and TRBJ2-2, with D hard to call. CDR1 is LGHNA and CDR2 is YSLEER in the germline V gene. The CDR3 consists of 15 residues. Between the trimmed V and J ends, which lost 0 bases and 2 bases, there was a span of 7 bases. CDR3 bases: TGCGCCAGCAGCCAAGATCGCGGTAACACCGGGGAGCTGTTTTTT. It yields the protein CASSQDRGNTGELFF.

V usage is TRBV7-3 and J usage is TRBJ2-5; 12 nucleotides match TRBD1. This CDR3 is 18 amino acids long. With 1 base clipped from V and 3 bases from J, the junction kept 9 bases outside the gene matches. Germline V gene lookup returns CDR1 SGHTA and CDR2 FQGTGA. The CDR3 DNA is TGTGCCAGCAGCTTAAGCGGGCGGGGGACAGGGGGCGAAGAGACCCAGTACTTC. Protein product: CASSLSGRGTGGEETQYF. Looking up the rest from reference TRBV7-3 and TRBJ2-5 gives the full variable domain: GAGVSQTPSNKVTEKGKYVELRCDPISGHTALYWYRQSLGQGPEFLIYFQGTGAADDSGLPNDRFFAVRPEGSVSTLKIQRTERGDSAVYLCASSLSGRGTGGEETQYFGPGTRLLVL.

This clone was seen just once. The CDR3 DNA reads as TGTGCCAGCGGAGGACTAGCGGGAAGGTTTGGGGAGCTGTTTTTT. Residues: CASGGLAGRFGELFF. The chain employs TRBV11-1 and TRBJ2-2; 12 bases line up with TRBD2. Germline lookup yields CDR1 SGHAT and CDR2 FQDESV (reference sequence). This CDR3 comprises 15 residues. Trimming cost V 8 bases and J 8 bases; bases outside gene matches: 9.

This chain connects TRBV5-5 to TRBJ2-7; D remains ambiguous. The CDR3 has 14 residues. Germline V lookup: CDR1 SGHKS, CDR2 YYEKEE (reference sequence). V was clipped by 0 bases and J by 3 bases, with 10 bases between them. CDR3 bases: TGTGCCAGCAGCTTGGTAGGGCCGAACTACGAGCAGTACTTC. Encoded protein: CASSLVGPNYEQYF.

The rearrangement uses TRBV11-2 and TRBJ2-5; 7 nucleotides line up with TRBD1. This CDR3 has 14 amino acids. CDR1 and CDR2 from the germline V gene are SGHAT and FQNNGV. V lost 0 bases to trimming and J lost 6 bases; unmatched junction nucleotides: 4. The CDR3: CASSLEQGWQTQYF. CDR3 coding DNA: TGTGCCAGCAGCTTAGAACAGGGGTGGCAGACCCAGTACTTC.